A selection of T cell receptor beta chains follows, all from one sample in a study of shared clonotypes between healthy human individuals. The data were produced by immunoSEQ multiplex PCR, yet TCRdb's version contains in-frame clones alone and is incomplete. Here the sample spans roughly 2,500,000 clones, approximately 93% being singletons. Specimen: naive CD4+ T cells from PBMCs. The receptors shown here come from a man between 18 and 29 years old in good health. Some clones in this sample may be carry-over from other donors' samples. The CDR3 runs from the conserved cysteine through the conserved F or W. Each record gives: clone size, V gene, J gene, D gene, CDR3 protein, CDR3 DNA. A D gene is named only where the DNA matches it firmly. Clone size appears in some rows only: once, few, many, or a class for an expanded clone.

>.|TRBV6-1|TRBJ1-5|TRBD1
CASSLDRGESPQHF
TGTGCCAGCAGTTTGGACAGGGGGGAATCGCCCCAGCATTTT
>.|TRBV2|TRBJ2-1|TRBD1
CASSWDSYNEQFF
TGTGCCAGCAGCTGGGACAGCTACAATGAGCAGTTCTTC
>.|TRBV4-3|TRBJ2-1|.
CASSKEGLGEQFF
TGCGCCAGCAGCAAAGAGGGGTTGGGTGAGCAGTTCTTC
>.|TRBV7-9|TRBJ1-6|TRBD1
CASSFEQGVAPLHF
TGTGCCAGCAGCTTCGAACAGGGGGTAGCGCCCCTCCACTTT
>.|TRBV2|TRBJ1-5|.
CASSPPRASGNQPQHF
TGTGCCAGCAGTCCACCCAGGGCCAGCGGCAATCAGCCCCAGCATTTT
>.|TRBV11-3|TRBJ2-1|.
CASSSRGRYNEQFF
TGTGCCAGCAGCTCGCGAGGGAGGTACAATGAGCAGTTCTTC
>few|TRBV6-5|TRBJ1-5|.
CASSYRGDQPQHF
TGTGCCAGCAGTTACCGAGGCGATCAGCCCCAGCATTTT
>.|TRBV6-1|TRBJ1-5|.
CASSPTNSNQPQHF
TGTGCCAGCAGTCCGACAAATAGCAATCAGCCCCAGCATTTT
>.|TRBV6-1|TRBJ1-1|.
CASREGFGGPEAFF
TGTGCCAGCAGGGAGGGGTTTGGGGGGCCTGAAGCTTTCTTT
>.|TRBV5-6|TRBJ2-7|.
CASSSGAGADEQYF
TGTGCCAGCAGCTCAGGGGCCGGTGCTGACGAGCAGTACTTC
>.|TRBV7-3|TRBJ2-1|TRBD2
CASSSGLAGDEQFF
TGTGCCAGCAGCTCGGGGCTAGCGGGAGATGAGCAGTTCTTC
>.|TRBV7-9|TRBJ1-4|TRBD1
CASSRGWTGLDEKLFF
TGTGCCAGCAGCAGGGGTTGGACAGGCCTCGATGAAAAACTGTTTTTT